These 17 T cell receptor beta chains came from one sample sequenced in a study of technical replicates of blood from a few donors. Assay used: immunoSEQ multiplex PCR; TCRdb lists only in-frame clones, some missing. The table lists over 60,000 clones, 93% of them singletons. The sample taken for sequencing was T cells isolated from PBMCs. These receptors were collected from a human donor in good health.

This chain uses TRBV21-1 with TRBJ2-7; the D call of TRBD1 is as the table states it, not checked on the DNA. TRBV21-1 is a recognized pseudogene. The CDR3 spans 16 residues. CDR3 in amino acids: CASRLDRGLSSYEQYF. In nucleotides, the CDR3 is TGTGCCAGCCGATTGGACAGGGGCCTCAGCTCCTACGAGCAGTACTTC.

The chain combines TRBV5-1 with TRBJ2-1, with D possibly TRBD1 on 7 matching bases. V lost 8 bases and J lost 9, with 21 bases in between. Germline lookup yields CDR1 SGHRS and CDR2 YFSETQ. This CDR3 comprises 14 residues. The CDR3 here is CASTTGAGRGEQFF. The DNA for the CDR3 is TGCGCCAGTACAACAGGGGCGGGGCGGGGTGAGCAGTTCTTC. Full variable domain (outside the CDR3, taken from reference TRBV5-1 and TRBJ2-1): KAGVTQTPRYLIKTRGQQVTLSCSPISGHRSVSWYQQTPGQGLQFLFEYFSETQRNKGNFPGRFSGRQFSNSRSEMNVSTLELGDSALYLCASTTGAGRGEQFFGPGTRLTVL.

J is TRBJ1-1 and V is TRBV5-1; D is unclear. Germline CDR1 is SGHRS and CDR2 is YFSETQ. CDR3 size: 18 residues. Trimming cost V 3 bases and J 11 bases, with 32 bases left between them. The DNA of the CDR3 is TGCGCCAGCAGCTCCCCCCTCCTAGAACGGTCCGGTATGATCGGGGCTTTCTTT. It encodes CASSSPLLERSGMIGAFF. Together with reference TRBV5-1 and TRBJ1-1, the CDR3 gives the full variable domain: KAGVTQTPRYLIKTRGQQVTLSCSPISGHRSVSWYQQTPGQGLQFLFEYFSETQRNKGNFPGRFSGRQFSNSRSEMNVSTLELGDSALYLCASSSPLLERSGMIGAFFGQGTRLTVV.

The chain uses TRBV27 and TRBJ2-7; the match to TRBD2 covers 8 bases. Unmatched junction bases numbered 3, after V lost 5 bases and J lost 0 bases. This CDR3 spans 14 amino acids. CDR1 is MNHEY, CDR2 SMNVEV, per germline (reference sequence). CDR3 sequence reads: CASSPLAGSYEQYF. Written as DNA, the CDR3 is TGTGCCAGCAGTCCTCTAGCGGGCTCCTACGAGCAGTACTTC.

The chain has TRBV4-1 and TRBJ2-1, with 11 positions matching TRBD2. There are 16 residues in the CDR3. Germline V gives CDR1 MGHRA, CDR2 YSYEKL. V shed 5 bases, J shed 1 base, and the junction held 4 bases outside the gene matches. CDR3 amino acids: CASSLLAGESYNEQFF. CDR3 in DNA: TGCGCCAGCAGCTTACTAGCGGGGGAGTCCTACAATGAGCAGTTCTTC.

This clone appeared once. The chain recombines TRBV7-3 with TRBJ2-5; 8 nucleotides agree with TRBD2. Germline V gives CDR1 SGHTA, CDR2 FQGTGA. The V segment lost 4 bases and the J segment 4 bases; nucleotides outside the gene matches: 5. The CDR3 extends over 14 amino acids. CDR3 amino acids: CASSSGGAPETQYF. DNA of the CDR3: TGTGCCAGCAGCTCCGGGGGGGCCCCAGAGACCCAGTACTTC.

V and J are TRBV7-9 and TRBJ2-7; 7 nucleotides line up with TRBD1. V was pared by 1 base and J by 3 bases, with 6 bases of the junction left unmatched. CDR1 SEHNR and CDR2 FQNEAQ come from the germline V gene (reference sequence). The CDR3 sequence is 15 residues long. The CDR3 protein is CASSLGQGVFYEQYF. CDR3 DNA sequence: TGTGCCAGCAGCTTAGGGCAGGGGGTCTTCTACGAGCAGTACTTC.

CDR3 nucleotides: TGTGCTAGTGGTTTGGTACTGACCCGGGACAGGGATGACTATGGCTACACCTTC. Amino acids: CASGLVLTRDRDDYGYTF. This sequence joins TRBV12-5 and TRBJ1-2; TRBD1 aligns across 9 bases. CDR1 is LGHNT, CDR2 FRNRAP, per germline. V lost 0 bases and J lost 3; bases outside the gene matches: 11. The CDR3 length is 18 residues.

This sequence joins TRBV4-1 and TRBJ1-2; 7 nucleotides match TRBD1. The CDR3 consists of 18 residues. Looked up from germline, CDR1 is MGHRA and CDR2 is YSYEKL. The V and J ends lost 2 bases and 4 bases, in that order; junction bases with no gene match: 16. CDR3 DNA: TGCGCCAGCAGCCAACGAAGGGGACAGTCATCCTATACCTATGGCTACACCTTC. It codes for CASSQRRGQSSYTYGYTF.

The V gene is TRBV4-1, the J gene TRBJ2-7; TRBD2 aligns across 7 bases. Germline assignment: CDR1 MGHRA and CDR2 YSYEKL. The CDR3 runs to 16 residues. V was pared by 1 base and J by 0 bases, with 6 bases of the junction left unmatched. CDR3 in DNA: TGCGCCAGCAGCCAAGCCGGGGGGTTTAGCTCCTACGAGCAGTACTTC. Translation: CASSQAGGFSSYEQYF.

This chain uses TRBV6-5 with TRBJ1-4; TRBD1 is a possible D gene (6 bases). The CDR3 covers 15 residues. V was pared by 0 bases and J by 5 bases, with 10 bases between. Germline loops: CDR1 MNHEY, CDR2 SVGAGI. CDR3 loop: CASSYSGTRNEKLFF. CDR3 nucleotides: TGTGCCAGCAGTTACTCAGGGACACGCAATGAAAAACTGTTTTTT.

In its sample, this clone was seen a few times. The V gene is TRBV29-1, the J gene TRBJ2-7; TRBD1 agrees at 7 bases. The CDR3 extends over 13 amino acids. Germline trimming cut 7 bases from V and 6 bases from J; bases unmatched to any gene: 12. The germline V gene encodes CDR1 SQVTM and CDR2 ANQGSEA. For the CDR3, the DNA is TGCAGCGCCGCGACAGGGCAGTCTGGCGAGCAGTACTTC. This encodes CSAATGQSGEQYF.

V gene TRBV6-5 combines with J gene TRBJ2-7; D is perhaps TRBD2 (5 bases). V lost 6 bases to trimming and J lost 7 bases, with 16 bases between them. Germline V gene lookup returns CDR1 MNHEY and CDR2 SVGAGI. The CDR3 sequence is 13 residues long. In DNA, the CDR3 is TGTGCCAGCAGCTTGGGCCAGACGGGGGAGCAGTACTTC. This sequence encodes CASSLGQTGEQYF.

The V and J genes are TRBV6-5 and TRBJ2-5, with 8 bases matching TRBD2. Germline V gene sequence: CDR1 MNHEY, CDR2 SVGAGI. V dropped 6 bases and J dropped 1; count of bases not matched to a gene: 7. The CDR3 runs 15 residues. This CDR3 reads CASRPGLARQETQYF. CDR3 DNA: TGTGCCAGCAGACCAGGACTAGCCCGCCAAGAGACCCAGTACTTC.

The rearrangement uses TRBV2 and TRBJ2-2; D perhaps matches TRBD1 (6 bases). The germline V gene has CDR1 SNHLY and CDR2 FYNNEI. The V end lost 0 bases, the J end lost 5 bases, and 10 bases lay between the germline ends. The CDR3 contains 15 residues. The CDR3 sequence is CASSEARRGTGELFF. The CDR3 DNA sequence: TGTGCCAGCAGTGAAGCGCGCAGGGGAACCGGGGAGCTGTTTTTT.

This chain connects TRBV6-5 to TRBJ1-4; tentatively, D is TRBD1 (5 bases). The V gene lost 0 bases and the J gene lost 5 bases, with 10 bases spanning the gap. Germline lookup yields CDR1 MNHEY and CDR2 SVGAGI. The CDR3 runs 15 residues. The CDR3 reads CASSYSWGLNEKLFF. CDR3 bases: TGTGCCAGCAGTTACTCGTGGGGACTCAATGAAAAACTGTTTTTT.

This chain connects TRBV7-9 to TRBJ1-1, with unresolved D. V was clipped by 4 bases and J by 0 bases, with 12 bases between them. The CDR3 has 15 residues. Per the germline V gene, CDR1 is SEHNR and CDR2 is FQNEAQ (reference sequence). The chain's CDR3 is CASSSTRTVNTEAFF. The CDR3 DNA sequence: TGTGCCAGCAGCTCTACCCGAACAGTGAACACTGAAGCTTTCTTT. The full variable domain, its missing parts supplied by reference TRBV7-9 and TRBJ1-1, is DTGVSQNPRHKITKRGQNVTFRCDPISEHNRLYWYRQTLGQGPEFLTYFQNEAQLEKSRLLSDRFSAERPKGSFSTLEIQRTEQGDSAMYLCASSSTRTVNTEAFFGQGTRLTVV.